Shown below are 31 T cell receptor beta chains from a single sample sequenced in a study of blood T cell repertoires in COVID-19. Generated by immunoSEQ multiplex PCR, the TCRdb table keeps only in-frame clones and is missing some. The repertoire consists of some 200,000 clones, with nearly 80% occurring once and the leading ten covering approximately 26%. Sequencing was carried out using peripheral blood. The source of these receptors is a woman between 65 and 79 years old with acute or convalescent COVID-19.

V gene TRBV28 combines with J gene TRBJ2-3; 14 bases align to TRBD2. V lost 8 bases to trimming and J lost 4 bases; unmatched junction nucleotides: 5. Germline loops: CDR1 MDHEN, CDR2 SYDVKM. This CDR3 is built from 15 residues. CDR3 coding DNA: TGTGCCAGCCTGGGGACTAGCGGGAGTTCAGATACGCAGTATTTT. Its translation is CASLGTSGSSDTQYF.

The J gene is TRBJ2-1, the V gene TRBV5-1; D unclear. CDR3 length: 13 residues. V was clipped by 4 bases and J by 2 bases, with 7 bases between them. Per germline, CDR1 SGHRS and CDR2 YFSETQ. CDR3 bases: TGCGCCAGCAGCCTTTCGGCCTACAATGAGCAGTTCTTC. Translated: CASSLSAYNEQFF.

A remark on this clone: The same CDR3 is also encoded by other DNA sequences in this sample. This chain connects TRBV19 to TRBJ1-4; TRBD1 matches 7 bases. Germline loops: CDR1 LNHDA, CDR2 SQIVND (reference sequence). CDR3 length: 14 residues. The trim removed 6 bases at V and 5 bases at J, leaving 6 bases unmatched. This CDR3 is CASRRQGENEKLFF. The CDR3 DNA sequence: TGTGCCAGTAGAAGACAGGGAGAAAATGAAAAACTGTTTTTT. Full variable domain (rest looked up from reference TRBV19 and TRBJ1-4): DGGITQSPKYLFRKEGQNVTLSCEQNLNHDAMYWYRQDPGQGLRLIYYSQIVNDFQKGDIAEGYSVSREKKESFPLTVTSAQKNPTAFYLCASRRQGENEKLFFGSGTQLSVL.

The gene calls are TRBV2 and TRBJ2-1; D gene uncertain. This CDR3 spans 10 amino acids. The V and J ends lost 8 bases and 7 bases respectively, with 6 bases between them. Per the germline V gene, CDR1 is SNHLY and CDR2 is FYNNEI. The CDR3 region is CASALNEQFF. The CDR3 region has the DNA TGTGCCAGCGCCCTAAATGAGCAGTTCTTC.

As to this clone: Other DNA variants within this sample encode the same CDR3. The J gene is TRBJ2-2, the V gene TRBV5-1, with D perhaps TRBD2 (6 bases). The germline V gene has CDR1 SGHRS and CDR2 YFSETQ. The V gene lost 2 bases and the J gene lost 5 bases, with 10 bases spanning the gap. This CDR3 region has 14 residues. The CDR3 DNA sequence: TGCGCCAGCAGCTTAACGGGAGATACCGGGGAGCTGTTTTTT. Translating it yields CASSLTGDTGELFF.

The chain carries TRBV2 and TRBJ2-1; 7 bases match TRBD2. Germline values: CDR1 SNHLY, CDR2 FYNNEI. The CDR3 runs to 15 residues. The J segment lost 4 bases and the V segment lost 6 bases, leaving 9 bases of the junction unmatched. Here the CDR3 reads CASSVEASGYNEQFF. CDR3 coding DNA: TGTGCCAGCAGCGTTGAGGCTAGCGGATACAATGAGCAGTTCTTC.

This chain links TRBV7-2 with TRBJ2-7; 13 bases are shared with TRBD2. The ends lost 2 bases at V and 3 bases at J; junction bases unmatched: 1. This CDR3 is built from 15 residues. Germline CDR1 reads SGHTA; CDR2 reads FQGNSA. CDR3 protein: CASSLRTSGSYEQYF. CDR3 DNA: TGTGCCAGCAGCTTACGGACTAGCGGGAGCTACGAGCAGTACTTC.

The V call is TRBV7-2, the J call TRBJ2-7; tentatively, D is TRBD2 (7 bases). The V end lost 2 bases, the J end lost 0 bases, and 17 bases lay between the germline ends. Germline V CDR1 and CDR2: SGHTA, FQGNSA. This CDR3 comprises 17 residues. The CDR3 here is CASSLRMGGAYSYEQYF. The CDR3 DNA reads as TGTGCCAGCAGCTTAAGAATGGGGGGGGCCTACTCCTACGAGCAGTACTTC.

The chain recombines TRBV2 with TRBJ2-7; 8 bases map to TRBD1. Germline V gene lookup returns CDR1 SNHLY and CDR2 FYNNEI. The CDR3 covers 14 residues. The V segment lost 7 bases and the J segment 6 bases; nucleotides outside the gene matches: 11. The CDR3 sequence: CASNTIRGHGEQYF. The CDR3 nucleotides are TGTGCCAGCAATACGATCAGGGGGCATGGCGAGCAGTACTTC.

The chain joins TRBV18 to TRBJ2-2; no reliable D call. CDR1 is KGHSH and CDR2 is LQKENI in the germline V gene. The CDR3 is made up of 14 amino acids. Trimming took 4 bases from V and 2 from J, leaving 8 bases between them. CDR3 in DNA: TGTGCCAGCTCACTCTACAGCAACACCGGGGAGCTGTTTTTT. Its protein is CASSLYSNTGELFF.

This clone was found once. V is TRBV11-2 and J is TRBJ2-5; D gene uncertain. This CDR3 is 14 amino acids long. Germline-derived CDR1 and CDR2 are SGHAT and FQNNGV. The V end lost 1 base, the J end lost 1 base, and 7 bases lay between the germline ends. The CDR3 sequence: CASSLGLSQETQYF. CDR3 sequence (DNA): TGTGCCAGCAGCTTAGGACTCTCCCAAGAGACCCAGTACTTC.

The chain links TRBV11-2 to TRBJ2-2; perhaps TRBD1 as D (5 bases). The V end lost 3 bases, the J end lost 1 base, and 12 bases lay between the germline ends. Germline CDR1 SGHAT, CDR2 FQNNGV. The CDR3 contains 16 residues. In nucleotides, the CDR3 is TGTGCCAGCAGCTTTAATAGGGGATGGAACACCGGGGAGCTGTTTTTT. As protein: CASSFNRGWNTGELFF.

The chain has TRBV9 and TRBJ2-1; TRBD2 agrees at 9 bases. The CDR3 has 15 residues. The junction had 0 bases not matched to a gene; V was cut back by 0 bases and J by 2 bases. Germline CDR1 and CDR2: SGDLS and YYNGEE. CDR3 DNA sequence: TGTGCCAGCAGCGTAGCTAGCGGGACCTACAATGAGCAGTTCTTC. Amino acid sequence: CASSVASGTYNEQFF.

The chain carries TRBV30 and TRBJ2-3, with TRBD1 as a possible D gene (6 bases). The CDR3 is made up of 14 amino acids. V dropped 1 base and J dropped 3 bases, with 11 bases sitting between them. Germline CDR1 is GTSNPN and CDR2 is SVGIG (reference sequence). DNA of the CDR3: TGTGCCTGGAGTGCCAGGGGAGATACAGATACGCAGTATTTT. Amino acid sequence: CAWSARGDTDTQYF. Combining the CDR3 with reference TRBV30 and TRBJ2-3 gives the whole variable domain SQTIHQWPATLVQPVGSPLSLECTVEGTSNPNLYWYRQAAGRGLQLLFYSVGIGQISSEVPQNLSASRPQDRQFILSSKKLLLSDSGFYLCAWSARGDTDTQYFGPGTRLTVL.

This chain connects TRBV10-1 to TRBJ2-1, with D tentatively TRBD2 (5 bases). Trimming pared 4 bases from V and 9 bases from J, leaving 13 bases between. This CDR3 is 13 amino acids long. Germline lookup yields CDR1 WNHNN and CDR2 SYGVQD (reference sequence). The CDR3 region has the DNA TGCGCCAGCAGTGTAGCGAGACAAGGTGAGCAGTTCTTC. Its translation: CASSVARQGEQFF.

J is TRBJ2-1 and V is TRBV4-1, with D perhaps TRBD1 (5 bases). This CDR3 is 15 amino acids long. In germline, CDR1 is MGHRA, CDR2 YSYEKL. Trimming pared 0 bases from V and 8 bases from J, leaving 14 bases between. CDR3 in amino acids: CASSQDSQGLDEQFF. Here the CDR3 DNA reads TGCGCCAGCAGCCAAGACAGCCAGGGTCTCGATGAGCAGTTCTTC.

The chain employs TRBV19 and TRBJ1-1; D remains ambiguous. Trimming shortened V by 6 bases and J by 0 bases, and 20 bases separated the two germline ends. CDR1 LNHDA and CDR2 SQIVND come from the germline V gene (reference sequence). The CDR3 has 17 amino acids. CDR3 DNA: TGTGCCAGTAGGGGCGGGAAGTACCGTCCCTTGAACACTGAAGCTTTCTTT. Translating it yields CASRGGKYRPLNTEAFF.

The CDR3 sequence: CASSQMGSADTQYF. The CDR3, as DNA: TGTGCCAGCAGTCAGATGGGTAGCGCAGATACGCAGTATTTT. The chain recombines TRBV7-3 with TRBJ2-3; possible D gene TRBD2, 5 bases. V dropped 6 bases and J dropped 4 bases, with 14 bases sitting between them. The germline CDR1 and CDR2 sequences are SGHTA and FQGTGA. The CDR3 sequence is 14 residues long. The full variable domain, in which reference TRBV7-3 and TRBJ2-3 provide the parts outside the CDR3, is GAGVSQTPSNKVTEKGKYVELRCDPISGHTALYWYRQSLGQGPEFLIYFQGTGAADDSGLPNDRFFAVRPEGSVSTLKIQRTERGDSAVYLCASSQMGSADTQYFGPGTRLTVL.

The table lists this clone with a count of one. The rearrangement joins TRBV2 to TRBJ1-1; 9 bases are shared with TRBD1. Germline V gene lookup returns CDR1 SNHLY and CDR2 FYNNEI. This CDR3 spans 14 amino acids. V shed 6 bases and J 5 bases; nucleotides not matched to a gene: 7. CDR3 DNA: TGTGCCAGCAGCGGGACAGGGCGGCGGACTGAAGCTTTCTTT. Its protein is CASSGTGRRTEAFF.

CDR3: CASSTGQGAHTEAFF. In DNA, the CDR3 is TGCGCCAGCAGCACCGGACAGGGGGCGCATACTGAAGCTTTCTTT. The chain employs TRBV5-1 and TRBJ1-1; 11 nucleotides align to TRBD1. The CDR3 sequence is 15 residues long. From germline, CDR1 is SGHRS and CDR2 YFSETQ. V was pared by 4 bases and J by 5 bases, with 7 bases of the junction left unmatched.

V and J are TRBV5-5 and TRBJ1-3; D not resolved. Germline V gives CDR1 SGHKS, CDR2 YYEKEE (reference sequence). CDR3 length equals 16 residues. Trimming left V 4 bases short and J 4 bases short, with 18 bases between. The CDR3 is CASSALSGVRGNTIYF. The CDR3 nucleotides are TGTGCCAGCAGCGCGTTGTCTGGAGTAAGAGGAAACACCATATATTTT.

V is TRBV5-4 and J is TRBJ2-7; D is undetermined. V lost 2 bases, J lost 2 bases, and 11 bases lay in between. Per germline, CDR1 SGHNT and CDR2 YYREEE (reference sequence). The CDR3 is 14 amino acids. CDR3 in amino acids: CASSFGPATYEQYF. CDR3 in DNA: TGTGCCAGCAGCTTTGGGCCGGCTACCTACGAGCAGTACTTC. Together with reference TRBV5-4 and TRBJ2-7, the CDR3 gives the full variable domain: ETGVTQSPTHLIKTRGQQVTLRCSSQSGHNTVSWYQQALGQGPQFIFQYYREEENGRGNFPPRFSGLQFPNYSSELNVNALELDDSALYLCASSFGPATYEQYFGPGTRLTVT.

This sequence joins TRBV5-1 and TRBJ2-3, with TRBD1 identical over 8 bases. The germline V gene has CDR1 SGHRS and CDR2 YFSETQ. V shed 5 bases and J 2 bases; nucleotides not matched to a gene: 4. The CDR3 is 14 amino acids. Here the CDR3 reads CASRWTGYTDTQYF. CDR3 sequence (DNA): TGCGCCAGCAGATGGACAGGGTACACAGATACGCAGTATTTT.

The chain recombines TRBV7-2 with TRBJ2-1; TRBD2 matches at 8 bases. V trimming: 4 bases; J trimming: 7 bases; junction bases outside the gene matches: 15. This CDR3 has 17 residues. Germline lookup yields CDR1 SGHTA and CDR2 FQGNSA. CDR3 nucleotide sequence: TGTGCCAGCAGCTCGCAACTCGGGCAGCGGGAGAAGAATGAGCAGTTCTTC. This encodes CASSSQLGQREKNEQFF.

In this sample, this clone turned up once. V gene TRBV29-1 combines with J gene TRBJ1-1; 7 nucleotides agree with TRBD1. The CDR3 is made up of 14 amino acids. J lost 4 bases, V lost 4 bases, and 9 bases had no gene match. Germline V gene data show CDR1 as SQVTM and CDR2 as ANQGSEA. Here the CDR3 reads CSVALSGGSTEAFF. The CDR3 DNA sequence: TGCAGCGTTGCCCTTTCAGGGGGGTCCACTGAAGCTTTCTTT.

Written as DNA, the CDR3 is TGTGCCCCCACAACAGGGCAGAACCTATCTGGAAACACCATATATTTT. It specifies CAPTTGQNLSGNTIYF. The chain uses TRBV24-1 and TRBJ1-3; D perhaps matches TRBD1 (6 bases). V gave up 12 bases and J gave up 1 base, with 21 bases separating them. Germline CDR1 reads KGHDR; CDR2 reads SFDVKD. The CDR3 is made up of 16 amino acids.

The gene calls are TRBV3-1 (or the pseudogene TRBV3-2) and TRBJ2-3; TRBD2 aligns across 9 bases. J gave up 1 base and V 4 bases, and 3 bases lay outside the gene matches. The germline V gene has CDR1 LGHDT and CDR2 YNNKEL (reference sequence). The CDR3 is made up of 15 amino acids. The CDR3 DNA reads TGTGCCAGCAGCCGTGCTAGCGGGGGCACAGATACGCAGTATTTT. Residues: CASSRASGGTDTQYF.

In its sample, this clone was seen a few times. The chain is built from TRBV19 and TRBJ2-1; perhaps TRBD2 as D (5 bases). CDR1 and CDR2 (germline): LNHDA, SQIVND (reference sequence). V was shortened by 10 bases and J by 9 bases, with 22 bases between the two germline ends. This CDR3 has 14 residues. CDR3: CATEATMSGGEQFF. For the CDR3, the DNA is TGTGCCACCGAAGCGACGATGAGTGGAGGTGAGCAGTTCTTC.

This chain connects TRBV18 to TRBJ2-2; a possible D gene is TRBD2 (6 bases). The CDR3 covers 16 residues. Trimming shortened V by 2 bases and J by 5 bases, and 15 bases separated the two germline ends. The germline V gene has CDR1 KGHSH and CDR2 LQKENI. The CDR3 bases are TGTGCCAGCTCACCAGTTATGGTAGCGGTTACCGGGGAGCTGTTTTTT. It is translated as CASSPVMVAVTGELFF.

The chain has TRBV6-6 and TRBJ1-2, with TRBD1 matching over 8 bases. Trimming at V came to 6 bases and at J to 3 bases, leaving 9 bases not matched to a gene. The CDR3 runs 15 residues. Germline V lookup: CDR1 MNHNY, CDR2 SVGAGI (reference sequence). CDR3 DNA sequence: TGTGCCAGCAGAGACTCAGGGGGCCAAGACTATGGCTACACCTTC. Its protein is CASRDSGGQDYGYTF.

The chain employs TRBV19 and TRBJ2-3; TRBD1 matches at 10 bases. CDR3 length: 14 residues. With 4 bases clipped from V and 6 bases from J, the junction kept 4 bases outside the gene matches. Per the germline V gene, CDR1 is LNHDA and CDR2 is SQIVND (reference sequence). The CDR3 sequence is CASSTRDRGDTQYF. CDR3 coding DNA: TGTGCCAGTAGTACCCGGGACAGGGGTGATACGCAGTATTTT.